This T cell receptor (beta chain) is from a study of high-grade serous ovarian cancer treatment subgroups. Repertoires were generated with immunoSEQ multiplex PCR, while TCRdb's copy carries only in-frame clones and drops some. Of about 5,200 clones listed, over 70% are singletons. Germline values: CDR1 KGHSH, CDR2 LQKENI. This CDR3 has 15 amino acids. V was cut by 3 bases and J by 7 bases, with 19 bases left in between. The tumor samples were collected prior to definitive surgery or chemotherapy. The sequenced sample was tumor tissue. V usage is TRBV18 and J usage is TRBJ2-7; D is possibly TRBD2 (6 bases). This TCR derives from a human donor with high-grade serous ovarian cancer. The CDR3 DNA follows: TGTGCCAGCTCACCGGGGGGTCCCGGCTACTATGAGCAGTACTTC. Translated: CASSPGGPGYYEQYF.